Sequencing of this T cell receptor beta chain was carried out in a study of blood T cell repertoires in COVID-19. In this sample, this clone turned up once. Only in-frame clones appear in the TCRdb table, and some are missing; sequencing was by immunoSEQ multiplex PCR. This table holds tens of thousands of clones, about 91% found once. V lost 3 bases and J 7 bases, leaving 13 bases between the germline ends. The CDR3 spans 14 residues. Germline CDR1 is MNHNS and CDR2 is SASEGT. Sequenced input: peripheral blood. This sequence joins TRBV6-1 and TRBJ1-3; unclear D gene. The receptor comes from a woman over 75 with acute or convalescent COVID-19. CDR3 nucleotide sequence: TGTGCCAGCAGTGAGAGGGAGAATACGAACACCATATATTTT. Amino acid sequence: CASSERENTNTIYF.